Following are 9 T cell receptor beta chains from one sample sequenced in a study of identical twins. In TCRdb, the 5' RACE reads were re-called with MiXCR into one record per CDR3 protein. The data show 650,000 to 800,000 distinct CDR3 sequences, with over 8.5% seen just once and around 0.95% held by the top ten. In addition, the sample was reused for a study of yellow fever vaccine responses in identical twins.

The sequenced sample was PBMCs. Receptors were obtained from a young woman in good health.

The chain couples TRBV7-2 to TRBJ2-1; the D is unclear. Trimming removed 2 bases from V and 4 bases from J, with 15 bases in between. This CDR3 has 16 residues. CDR1 and CDR2 from the germline V gene are SGHTA and FQGNSA. This CDR3 reads CASSLWASLGYNEQFF. CDR3 sequence (DNA): TGTGCCAGCAGCTTATGGGCGTCGTTGGGTTACAATGAGCAGTTCTTC.

There are a few counts of this clonotype. The chain uses TRBV11-3 and TRBJ2-1; D might be TRBD1 (6 bases). CDR1 is SGHNT, CDR2 YENEEA, per germline. Trimming shortened V by 4 bases and J by 7 bases, and 20 bases separated the two germline ends. The CDR3 consists of 16 residues. The CDR3 loop is CASSSLNRWGPNEQFF. The CDR3 DNA is TGTGCCAGCAGCTCTCTAAACAGGTGGGGGCCGAATGAGCAGTTCTTC. The variable domain in full, completed from reference TRBV11-3 and TRBJ2-1, reads EAGVVQSPRYKIIEKKQPVAFWCNPISGHNTLYWYLQNLGQGPELLIRYENEEAVDDSQLPKDRFSAERLKGVDSTLKIQPAELGDSAVYLCASSSLNRWGPNEQFFGPGTRLTVL.

The gene calls are TRBV29-1 and TRBJ1-2, with D tentatively TRBD1 (6 bases). The germline V gene has CDR1 SQVTM and CDR2 ANQGSEA. CDR3 size: 14 residues. V was trimmed by 4 bases and J by 4 bases, leaving 16 bases between them. As DNA, the CDR3 is TGCAGCGTTGGGACAGTACAGGACGGCTATGGCTACACCTTC. Translating gives CSVGTVQDGYGYTF.

The chain has TRBV20-1 and TRBJ2-7, with 10 bases aligning to TRBD1. V dropped 7 bases and J dropped 0; count of bases not matched to a gene: 6. Germline V lookup: CDR1 DFQATT, CDR2 SNEGSKA (reference sequence). The CDR3 runs 14 residues. In nucleotides, the CDR3 is TGCAGTGTTGCGACAGGGGGCGGCTCCTACGAGCAGTACTTC. Its protein is CSVATGGGSYEQYF.

This clonotype was seen at least ten times. The chain uses TRBV6-5 and TRBJ2-7; D might be TRBD1 (6 bases). The CDR3 runs to 14 residues. Germline assignment: CDR1 MNHEY and CDR2 SVGAGI. Trimming took off 2 bases at V and 6 bases at J, with 14 bases between the two ends. The CDR3 sequence is CASSYGTKDGEQYF. CDR3 DNA: TGTGCCAGCAGTTACGGGACAAAGGATGGCGAGCAGTACTTC.

CDR3 residues: CASSQDYSKSSYEQYF. For the CDR3, the DNA is TGTGCCAGCAGCCAAGATTACAGCAAAAGCTCCTACGAGCAGTACTTC. The chain recombines TRBV4-2 with TRBJ2-7; no clear D gene. CDR3 length: 16 amino acids. Germline CDR1 and CDR2: LGHNA and YNFKEQ. Between the trimmed V and J ends, which lost 0 bases and 0 bases, there was a span of 12 bases.

The chain couples TRBV4-3 to TRBJ2-7; unclear D gene. The CDR3 runs to 16 residues. From germline, CDR1 is LGHNA and CDR2 YSLEER. Trimming shortened V by 1 base and J by 0 bases, and 13 bases separated the two germline ends. CDR3 sequence: CASSQVAALSSYEQYF. The CDR3 DNA sequence: TGCGCCAGCAGCCAAGTGGCGGCACTCAGCTCCTACGAGCAGTACTTC.

The chain employs TRBV6-1 and TRBJ2-5, with unresolved D. CDR1 is MNHNS, CDR2 SASEGT, per germline. V gave up 2 bases and J gave up 5 bases, with 15 bases separating them. This CDR3 comprises 15 residues. The CDR3 spells CASSEFGQVFETQYF. The DNA of the CDR3 is TGTGCCAGCAGTGAATTCGGGCAGGTCTTTGAGACCCAGTACTTC.

In its sample, this clonotype was seen a few times. The V gene is TRBV21-1, the J gene TRBJ2-7; the D call in the table, TRBD1, was not verified against the DNA. TRBV21-1 is a pseudogene locus. The CDR3 length is 16 residues. The CDR3 is CASSKFEGSPSYEQYF. The CDR3 bases are TGTGCCAGCAGCAAATTTGAGGGTTCCCCTTCCTACGAGCAGTACTTC.